These 18 T cell receptor beta chains came from one sample sequenced in a study of blood T cell repertoires in COVID-19 (dated by TCRdb to the early 2020s). Libraries were prepared through the immunoSEQ multiplex PCR assay. The clones in this table, taken by TCRdb from immuneACCESS, are in-frame only. Not every clone is retained; where verified, under half of the shortfall comes from an unresolved V gene, and the cause of the rest is unknown. This sample is represented by around 67,000 clones; 60% to 75% of them were singletons. 35% to 40% of the sample rests with the top ten. The sample comprised peripheral blood. The receptors stem from a woman in her 70s with acute or convalescent COVID-19.

The CDR3 DNA follows: TGTGCCAGCAGTGACTCCCTAGAGGCGACCTCCTCTGGGGCCAACGTCCTGACTTTC. Its translation is CASSDSLEATSSGANVLTF. This chain links TRBV6-4 with TRBJ2-6, with D hard to call. Trimming took 0 bases from V and 0 from J, leaving 15 bases between them. Germline V lookup: CDR1 MRHNA, CDR2 SNTAGT. This CDR3 spans 19 amino acids.

The V and J genes are TRBV19 and TRBJ1-2; weak D call: TRBD1 (6 bases). This CDR3 region has 15 residues. Germline CDR1 is LNHDA and CDR2 is SQIVND (reference sequence). The ends were cut back, 7 bases at V and 4 bases at J, with 19 bases in the middle. The CDR3 protein is CASTTQGIASYGYTF. DNA of the CDR3: TGTGCCAGTACCACGCAGGGGATAGCTAGCTATGGCTACACCTTC.

The chain recombines TRBV6-6 with TRBJ2-7; D might be TRBD2 (5 bases). Germline CDR1 and CDR2: MNHNY and SVGAGI (reference sequence). The CDR3 extends over 14 amino acids. Trimming cost V 0 bases and J 6 bases, with 12 bases left between them. CDR3 sequence: CASSYSVGGGEQYF. CDR3 nucleotides: TGTGCCAGCAGTTACTCGGTAGGTGGAGGCGAGCAGTACTTC.

The chain joins TRBV3-1 (or the pseudogene TRBV3-2) to TRBJ1-2, with D possibly being TRBD1 (6 bases). This CDR3 has 15 amino acids. Germline loops: CDR1 LGHDT, CDR2 YNNKEL (reference sequence). V was cut by 1 base and J by 5 bases, with 14 bases left in between. The CDR3 region has the DNA TGTGCCAGCAGCCAAGTAAGTTGGACAGAATATGGCTACACCTTC. Translating gives CASSQVSWTEYGYTF.

In this sample, this clone turned up a few times. This rearrangement joins TRBV5-1 to TRBJ1-6; 8 bases map to TRBD1. CDR1 is SGHRS, CDR2 YFSETQ, per germline. Trimming removed 3 bases from V and 10 bases from J; junction bases left unmatched: 9. The CDR3 is made up of 15 amino acids. The CDR3 DNA sequence: TGCGCCAGCAGCTACCGAGGACAGGGCGAATCACCCCTCCACTTT. Translation gives CASSYRGQGESPLHF.

The V and J genes are TRBV6-2 or TRBV6-3 and TRBJ1-5; D uncertain. Trimming pared 3 bases from V and 0 bases from J, leaving 9 bases between. The CDR3 totals 15 residues. The germline V gene has CDR1 MNHEY and CDR2 SVGEGT. The DNA of the CDR3 is TGTGCCAGCAGTTATGCAGACTATAGCAATCAGCCCCAGCATTTT. Translating it yields CASSYADYSNQPQHF.

The chain has TRBV27 and TRBJ1-1; a weak D match, TRBD1 (5 bases). CDR3 length: 15 amino acids. V was pared by 4 bases and J by 6 bases, with 18 bases between. Per germline, CDR1 MNHEY and CDR2 SMNVEV (reference sequence). Here the CDR3 reads CASSSPGAGRAEAFF. CDR3 sequence (DNA): TGTGCCAGCAGTTCCCCTGGGGCGGGAAGGGCTGAAGCTTTCTTT.

The chain recombines TRBV2 with TRBJ1-5, with D maybe TRBD1 (6 bases). The V gene's germline CDR1 is SNHLY and CDR2 FYNNEI. CDR3 length: 12 amino acids. Trimming cost V 8 bases and J 7 bases, with 12 bases left between them. CDR3 region: CASSGVAQPQHF. CDR3 in DNA: TGTGCCAGCTCAGGGGTCGCCCAGCCCCAGCATTTT.

V gene TRBV5-4 combines with J gene TRBJ2-7; tentative D call: TRBD2 (5 bases). The CDR3 spans 14 residues. Germline V gives CDR1 SGHNT, CDR2 YYREEE (reference sequence). V dropped 4 bases and J dropped 3 bases, with 14 bases sitting between them. The CDR3 nucleotides are TGTGCCAGCAGCCCCGGGCGGGTGGACTACGAGCAGTACTTC. It specifies CASSPGRVDYEQYF.

This CDR3 is CASSFDRAGPNEKLFF. As DNA, the CDR3 is TGTGCCAGCAGTTTTGACAGGGCTGGGCCTAATGAAAAACTGTTTTTT. This rearrangement joins TRBV28 to TRBJ1-4, with 7 bases aligning to TRBD1. CDR1 is MDHEN, CDR2 SYDVKM, per germline. V gave up 3 bases and J gave up 3 bases; unmatched junction bases: 7. The CDR3 consists of 16 residues.

The CDR3 bases are TGCGCCAGCAGCTTGAAGGCGGGCTCCTATAATTCACCCCTCCACTTT. Its translation: CASSLKAGSYNSPLHF. The chain employs TRBV5-1 and TRBJ1-6; D is uncertain. The CDR3 extends over 16 amino acids. From germline, CDR1 is SGHRS and CDR2 YFSETQ. V was trimmed by 1 base and J by 0 bases, leaving 8 bases between them. The full variable domain, with the rest looked up from reference TRBV5-1 and TRBJ1-6, is KAGVTQTPRYLIKTRGQQVTLSCSPISGHRSVSWYQQTPGQGLQFLFEYFSETQRNKGNFPGRFSGRQFSNSRSEMNVSTLELGDSALYLCASSLKAGSYNSPLHFGNGTRLTVT.

As to this clone: The junction departs from germline at one end; a sequencing error may be responsible. This chain uses TRBV24-1 with TRBJ2-7; 7 nucleotides match TRBD1. This CDR3 has 12 residues. Germline V lookup: CDR1 KGHDR, CDR2 SFDVKD. CDR3 nucleotide sequence: TGTGCCACCAGTGACCGACAGGGTTTCTACGACTTC. Protein: CATSDRQGFYDF.

The chain uses TRBV7-9 and TRBJ2-5; 10 bases map to TRBD2. CDR3 length: 14 amino acids. Germline CDR1 SEHNR, CDR2 FQNEAQ (reference sequence). Unmatched junction bases numbered 5, after V lost 5 bases and J lost 5 bases. The CDR3 region is CASSPGTSVETQYF. The CDR3 DNA reads as TGTGCCAGCAGCCCAGGGACTAGCGTGGAGACCCAGTACTTC.

The genes are TRBV6-5 and TRBJ2-3; D is ambiguous. Germline V gene data show CDR1 as MNHEY and CDR2 as SVGAGI. The CDR3 is 12 residues long. Trimming took off 8 bases at V and 2 bases at J, with 8 bases between the two ends. Here the CDR3 DNA reads TGTGCCAGCCGGTGGTACACAGATACGCAGTATTTT. The encoded protein is CASRWYTDTQYF.

Concerning this clone: This CDR3 is also generated by other DNA sequences in the sample. The chain employs TRBV6-5 and TRBJ2-1; 8 bases map to TRBD2. Per the germline V gene, CDR1 is MNHEY and CDR2 is SVGAGI. This CDR3 comprises 15 residues. With 2 bases clipped from V and 7 bases from J, the junction kept 7 bases outside the gene matches. CDR3 sequence reads: CASSYRAGGLNEQFF. CDR3 DNA: TGTGCCAGCAGTTACAGGGCGGGGGGACTAAATGAGCAGTTCTTC.

The rearrangement links TRBV6-5 to TRBJ1-1; D gene unclear. Trimming left V 6 bases short and J 1 base short, with 15 bases between. The CDR3 spans 15 residues. Germline CDR1 is MNHEY and CDR2 is SVGAGI. The chain's CDR3 is CASRQFGVGNTEAFF. The DNA of the CDR3 is TGTGCCAGCAGGCAATTCGGGGTCGGGAACACTGAAGCTTTCTTT.

The chain combines TRBV27 with TRBJ2-3; TRBD2 matches at 11 bases. Germline V CDR1 and CDR2: MNHEY, SMNVEV (reference sequence). The CDR3 has 15 residues. V shed 6 bases and J 8 bases; nucleotides not matched to a gene: 10. The CDR3 bases are TGTGCCAGCAGCCCAATCACTAGCGGGAGAACTACGCAGTATTTT. Translation gives CASSPITSGRTTQYF.

The chain has TRBV7-2 and TRBJ1-6, with TRBD1 matching over 8 bases. V lost 3 bases and J lost 14; bases outside the gene matches: 15. Per the germline V gene, CDR1 is SGHTA and CDR2 is FQGNSA. This CDR3 spans 16 amino acids. The CDR3 region has the DNA TGTGCCAGCAGCTTGTCCGGGACAGGCCAGGGGGAAGCCCTCCACTTT. Translation: CASSLSGTGQGEALHF.